The 27 T cell receptor beta chains reported below all come from one sample, sequenced in a study of T-cell reconstitution after alpha-beta-depleted transplantation in children. This sample's TCRbeta library carried unique molecular identifier barcodes. Each CDR3 protein gets one entry after TCRdb re-called the PCR reads with MiXCR. The profile shows 120,000 to 150,000 distinct CDR3 sequences, around 10% of them singletons. Sample: PBMCs, mostly from graft donor cells, taken 180 days after TCRalphabeta/CD19-depleted stem cell transplant. These TCRs come from a female patient between 2 and 15 years old who had a stem cell transplant for congenital amegakaryocytic thrombocytopenia, so the T cells may come from the graft donor.

By its share, this clonotype is medium-sized. The gene calls are TRBV10-1 and TRBJ2-7; tentatively, D is TRBD1 or TRBD2 (5 bases each). V was shortened by 3 bases and J by 5 bases, with 11 bases between the two germline ends. The V gene's germline CDR1 is WNHNN and CDR2 SYGVQD (reference sequence). The CDR3 is made up of 13 amino acids. For the CDR3, the DNA is TGCGCCAGCAGTGACCCCGGGGACGACGAGCAGTACTTC. Translation gives CASSDPGDDEQYF.

The V call is TRBV6-1, the J call TRBJ1-3, with TRBD1 matching 7 bases. CDR3 length equals 15 residues. Germline CDR1 is MNHNS and CDR2 is SASEGT. V shed 1 base and J 4 bases; nucleotides not matched to a gene: 4. The CDR3 sequence: CASSEVQGDGNTIYF. Written as DNA, the CDR3 is TGTGCCAGCAGTGAAGTCCAGGGGGACGGAAACACCATATATTTT.

This clonotype has ten or more counts. The CDR3 DNA reads as TGTGCCAGCAGCTTAGCCCAGGAAGGACACAATGAGCAGTTCTTC. Protein: CASSLAQEGHNEQFF. The V and J genes are TRBV7-8 and TRBJ2-1; D is unresolved. This CDR3 is built from 15 residues. From germline, CDR1 is SGHVS and CDR2 FQNEAQ. Trimming removed 0 bases at V and 5 bases at J, with 11 bases between. Using reference TRBV7-8 and TRBJ2-1 for the parts outside the CDR3, the full variable domain is GAGVSQSPRYKVAKRGQDVALRCDPISGHVSLFWYQQALGQGPEFLTYFQNEAQLDKSGLPSDRFFAERPEGSVSTLKIQRTQQEDSAVYLCASSLAQEGHNEQFFGPGTRLTVL.

As concerns this clonotype: Sequence at one end of the junction differs from germline and may be a read error. The gene calls are TRBV20-1 and TRBJ2-1; D might be TRBD1 (5 bases). Germline assignment: CDR1 DFQATT and CDR2 SNEGSKA (reference sequence). CDR3 length equals 16 residues. DNA of the CDR3: TGCTGTGCTAGAGATCTGCAGGGTGAGTCCTACAATGAGCAGTTCTTC. It specifies CCARDLQGESYNEQFF.

This clonotype was counted ten times or more. V usage is TRBV15 and J usage is TRBJ1-6; TRBD1 is a possible D gene (5 bases). The germline gives CDR1 LNHNV, CDR2 YYDKDF (reference sequence). CDR3 length: 14 residues. Trimming took 0 bases from V and 9 from J, leaving 9 bases between them. The CDR3 nucleotides are TGTGCCACCAGCAGAGAACAGGTTTTTTCACCCCTCCACTTT. Amino acids: CATSREQVFSPLHF.

At least ten counts were recorded for this clonotype. This chain joins TRBV7-2 and TRBJ2-7; 13 nucleotides agree with TRBD2. The CDR3 sequence is 15 residues long. Trimming took 4 bases from V and 7 from J; bases not matched to a gene: 7. The germline V gene encodes CDR1 SGHTA and CDR2 FQGNSA. For the CDR3, the DNA is TGTGCCAGCAGCTACCGACTAGCGGGGGGAGAGGAGCAGTACTTC. Encoded protein: CASSYRLAGGEEQYF.

This clonotype was detected only a few times. The V call is TRBV20-1, the J call TRBJ2-7; D remains unclear. Germline CDR1 is DFQATT and CDR2 is SNEGSKA (reference sequence). Trimming pared 4 bases from V and 7 bases from J, leaving 17 bases between. This CDR3 is built from 13 residues. CDR3 sequence reads: CSATRQGSYEQYF. The CDR3 region has the DNA TGCAGTGCTACCCGTCAAGGTTCATATGAGCAGTACTTC.

This clonotype turned up a few times. V usage is TRBV20-1 and J usage is TRBJ2-7; the D is unclear. Germline V gives CDR1 DFQATT, CDR2 SNEGSKA (reference sequence). V was cut by 2 bases and J by 0 bases, with 8 bases left in between. This CDR3 region has 13 residues. DNA of the CDR3: TGCAGTGCTAGAAGATTAGTCTCCTACGAGCAGTACTTC. Encoded protein: CSARRLVSYEQYF.

This clonotype was seen many times. V is TRBV7-8 and J is TRBJ2-7; the D gene is possibly TRBD2 (6 bases). The CDR3 has 17 residues. V gave up 5 bases and J gave up 3 bases, with 23 bases separating them. Germline assignment: CDR1 SGHVS and CDR2 FQNEAQ. The CDR3 DNA is TGTGCCAGCAGCGGCGGGACGGACCGGAATTTGGTCTACGAGCAGTACTTC. The encoded protein is CASSGGTDRNLVYEQYF.

This clonotype was detected many times. V gene TRBV9 combines with J gene TRBJ1-2; no clear D gene. CDR1 and CDR2 from the germline V gene are SGDLS and YYNGEE. The V end was cut by 0 bases, the J end by 0 bases, with 6 bases between. The CDR3 is made up of 14 amino acids. CDR3 in DNA: TGTGCCAGCAGCGTAGCTCTGGCTAACTATGGCTACACCTTC. Its translation: CASSVALANYGYTF. The variable domain in full, with the rest retrieved from reference TRBV9 and TRBJ1-2, is DSGVTQTPKHLITATGQRVTLRCSPRSGDLSVYWYQQSLDQGLQFLIQYYNGEERAKGNILERFSAQQFPDLHSELNLSSLELGDSALYFCASSVALANYGYTFGSGTRLTVV.

The CDR3 loop reads CSANRVWQETQYF. CDR3 sequence (DNA): TGCAGTGCAAACAGGGTTTGGCAAGAGACCCAGTACTTC. The chain is built from TRBV20-1 and TRBJ2-5, with D tentatively TRBD1 (6 bases). Looked up from germline, CDR1 is DFQATT and CDR2 is SNEGSKA (reference sequence). With 6 bases removed from V and 2 bases from J, the gap between germline ends came to 13 bases. The CDR3 extends over 13 amino acids.

This clonotype was counted ten times or more. The rearrangement uses TRBV12-3 or TRBV12-4 and TRBJ2-2; D not certain. The CDR3 length is 13 residues. Trimming pared 0 bases from V and 5 bases from J, leaving 4 bases between. CDR3 sequence reads: CASSLAPTGELFF. The CDR3 coding sequence is TGTGCCAGCAGTTTAGCGCCTACCGGGGAGCTGTTTTTT.

This clonotype was observed many times. V usage is TRBV12-5 and J usage is TRBJ1-5; D remains unclear. Germline-derived CDR1 and CDR2 are LGHNT and FRNRAP. V lost 9 bases to trimming and J lost 4 bases, with 13 bases between them. The CDR3 length is 13 residues. CDR3 coding DNA: TGTGCTAGGAAAGAGTTCCCGAATCAGCCCCAGCATTTT. Translation gives CARKEFPNQPQHF.

In this sample, this clonotype turned up many times. The chain recombines TRBV7-3 with TRBJ2-1; 8 bases fit TRBD1. The CDR3 consists of 17 residues. V was clipped by 5 bases and J by 4 bases; unmatched bases: 13. Germline loops: CDR1 SGHTA, CDR2 FQGTGA. CDR3 in DNA: TGTGCCAGCAGCCCAATTTTCTCCGGACAGGGATACAATGAGCAGTTCTTC. The encoded protein is CASSPIFSGQGYNEQFF.

This clonotype has a count of ten or more. This rearrangement joins TRBV6-1 to TRBJ2-4, with D tentatively TRBD2 (6 bases). Trimming took 6 bases from V and 3 from J, leaving 18 bases between them. This CDR3 region has 16 residues. Germline CDR1 is MNHNS and CDR2 is SASEGT. The CDR3 protein is CASSGGRKGLKNIQYF. The DNA for the CDR3 is TGTGCCAGCAGCGGCGGACGAAAGGGACTCAAAAACATTCAGTACTTC.

The CDR3 loop reads CSASRGQGYTF. CDR3 bases: TGCAGTGCTAGCAGGGGGCAGGGCTACACCTTC. This chain connects TRBV20-1 to TRBJ1-2, with TRBD1 matching 8 bases. V dropped 3 bases and J dropped 8; count of bases not matched to a gene: 2. Germline V gene sequence: CDR1 DFQATT, CDR2 SNEGSKA (reference sequence). CDR3 length equals 11 residues.

This clonotype was seen ten or more times. The rearrangement uses TRBV6-2 or TRBV6-3 and TRBJ2-7; TRBD1 matches at 8 bases. This CDR3 has 15 residues. After removal of 5 bases from V and 2 bases from J, the junction contained 8 bases not matched to a gene. Germline CDR1 and CDR2: MNHEY and SVGEGT. The CDR3 sequence is CASSPPQGATYEQYF. In nucleotides, the CDR3 is TGTGCCAGCAGTCCCCCCCAGGGGGCGACCTACGAGCAGTACTTC.

This chain uses TRBV15 with TRBJ2-5; 7 positions agree with TRBD2. The CDR3 runs to 16 residues. Trimming at V came to 4 bases and at J to 5 bases, leaving 13 bases not matched to a gene. CDR1 is LNHNV, CDR2 YYDKDF, per germline (reference sequence). This CDR3 is CATSTYSSGGEETQYF. CDR3 DNA sequence: TGTGCCACCAGCACATATTCTAGCGGAGGCGAGGAGACCCAGTACTTC.

This clonotype was detected many times. This sequence joins TRBV12-3 or TRBV12-4 and TRBJ2-7, with D maybe TRBD2 (6 bases). Trimming pared 5 bases from V and 1 base from J, leaving 15 bases between. The CDR3 is 15 residues long. In DNA form, the CDR3 reads TGTGCCAGCAGTCGCATGGGTCTAGCGTCCTACGAGCAGTACTTC. Translating it yields CASSRMGLASYEQYF.

This chain joins TRBV18 and TRBJ2-7; 9 bases map to TRBD1. CDR1 is KGHSH and CDR2 is LQKENI in the germline V gene. The CDR3 extends over 16 amino acids. V trimming: 4 bases; J trimming: 6 bases; junction bases outside the gene matches: 13. The CDR3 DNA is TGTGCCAGCTCACTTCAACAGGGGGCGCGAGGGGGCGAGCAGTACTTC. As protein: CASSLQQGARGGEQYF.

This clonotype was recorded at least ten times. The rearrangement uses TRBV28 and TRBJ1-1, with D unclear. The CDR3 runs 15 residues. Looked up from germline, CDR1 is MDHEN and CDR2 is SYDVKM. The V end lost 3 bases, the J end lost 5 bases, and 16 bases lay between the germline ends. In DNA form, the CDR3 reads TGTGCCAGCAGTTTTGGTCGGCTAATAGTTACTGAAGCTTTCTTT. Protein: CASSFGRLIVTEAFF.

The J gene is TRBJ2-1, the V gene TRBV28; TRBD1 matches 8 bases. Trimming removed 6 bases from V and 2 bases from J; junction bases left unmatched: 9. Germline-derived CDR1 and CDR2 are MDHEN and SYDVKM. The CDR3 is 16 residues long. The CDR3 DNA sequence: TGTGCCAGCAGCCCCAACAGGGGGACGGCCTACAATGAGCAGTTCTTC. It translates to CASSPNRGTAYNEQFF. The complete variable domain, with remaining parts taken from reference TRBV28 and TRBJ2-1, reads DVKVTQSSRYLVKRTGEKVFLECVQDMDHENMFWYRQDPGLGLRLIYFSYDVKMKEKGDIPEGYSVSREKKERFSLILESASTNQTSMYLCASSPNRGTAYNEQFFGPGTRLTVL.

The chain recombines TRBV19 with TRBJ1-2; no clear D gene. Trimming removed 3 bases at V and 2 bases at J, with 10 bases between. CDR1 is LNHDA, CDR2 SQIVND, per germline (reference sequence). The CDR3 loop spans 14 amino acids. The CDR3 sequence is CASSIGRQNYGYTF. The CDR3 coding sequence is TGTGCCAGTAGTATTGGTCGGCAGAACTATGGCTACACCTTC.

Many counts were recorded for this clonotype. V gene TRBV29-1 combines with J gene TRBJ2-1, with 9 bases fitting TRBD2. The germline gives CDR1 SQVTM, CDR2 ANQGSEA. V trimming: 7 bases; J trimming: 8 bases; junction bases outside the gene matches: 12. The CDR3 has 14 residues. CDR3 in amino acids: CSAPRVAGADEQFF. The CDR3 DNA follows: TGCAGCGCCCCTAGGGTAGCGGGAGCCGATGAGCAGTTCTTC.

This clonotype was picked up a small number of times. The genes are TRBV25-1 and TRBJ2-1; D call uncertain. Germline V gene data show CDR1 as MGHDK and CDR2 as SYGVNS. This CDR3 has 19 residues. V lost 5 bases and J lost 6, with 29 bases in between. The CDR3 nucleotides read TGTGCCAGCAGTCCAATACTTGAATTGAGAGCTAGGATTCGCAATGAGCAGTTCTTC. Encoded protein: CASSPILELRARIRNEQFF.

The chain has TRBV4-1 and TRBJ2-2; D perhaps matches TRBD2 (5 bases). Germline CDR1 and CDR2: MGHRA and YSYEKL. The CDR3 runs 14 residues. V gave up 1 base and J gave up 5 bases, with 8 bases separating them. CDR3 protein: CASSQVPGTGELFF. CDR3 DNA sequence: TGCGCCAGCAGCCAAGTTCCGGGGACCGGGGAGCTGTTTTTT.

This clonotype was observed a few times. Here the CDR3 reads CASSLMQGAGEQYF. CDR3 coding DNA: TGCGCCAGCAGCTTGATGCAGGGGGCAGGCGAGCAGTACTTC. V usage is TRBV5-1 and J usage is TRBJ2-7; 8 bases line up with TRBD1. CDR1 SGHRS and CDR2 YFSETQ come from the germline V gene. The CDR3 length is 14 residues. With V trimmed by 1 base and J by 6 bases, 6 bases remained unmatched. Together with reference TRBV5-1 and TRBJ2-7, the CDR3 gives the full variable domain: KAGVTQTPRYLIKTRGQQVTLSCSPISGHRSVSWYQQTPGQGLQFLFEYFSETQRNKGNFPGRFSGRQFSNSRSEMNVSTLELGDSALYLCASSLMQGAGEQYFGPGTRLTVT.